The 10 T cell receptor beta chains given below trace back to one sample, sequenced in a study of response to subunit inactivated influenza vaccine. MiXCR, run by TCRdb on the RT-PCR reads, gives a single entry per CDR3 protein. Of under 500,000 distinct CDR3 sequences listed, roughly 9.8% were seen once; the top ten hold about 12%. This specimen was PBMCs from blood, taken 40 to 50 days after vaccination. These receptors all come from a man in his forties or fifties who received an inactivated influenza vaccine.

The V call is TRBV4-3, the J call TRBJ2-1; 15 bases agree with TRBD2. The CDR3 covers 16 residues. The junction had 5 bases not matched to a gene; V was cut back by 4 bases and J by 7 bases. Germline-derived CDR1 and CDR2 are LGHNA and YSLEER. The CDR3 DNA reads TGCGCCAGCAGCCGGGGACTAGCGGGAGGCGGTAATGAGCAGTTCTTC. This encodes CASSRGLAGGGNEQFF.

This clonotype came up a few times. Written as DNA, the CDR3 is TGTGCCAGCAGCCAAGTCGTGGGAGTTTGGCAAGAGACCCAGTACTTC. Protein sequence: CASSQVVGVWQETQYF. V gene TRBV4-2 combines with J gene TRBJ2-5; a weak D match, TRBD2 (5 bases). Germline CDR1 is LGHNA and CDR2 is YNFKEQ. The germline V and J ends were trimmed by 1 base and 2 bases, with 14 bases remaining between them. This CDR3 is 16 amino acids long.

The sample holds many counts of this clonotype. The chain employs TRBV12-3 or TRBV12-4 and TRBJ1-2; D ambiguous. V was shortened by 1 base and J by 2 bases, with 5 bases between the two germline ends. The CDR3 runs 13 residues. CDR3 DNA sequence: TGTGCCAGCAGTTTAGAACAGAACTATGGCTACACCTTC. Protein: CASSLEQNYGYTF.

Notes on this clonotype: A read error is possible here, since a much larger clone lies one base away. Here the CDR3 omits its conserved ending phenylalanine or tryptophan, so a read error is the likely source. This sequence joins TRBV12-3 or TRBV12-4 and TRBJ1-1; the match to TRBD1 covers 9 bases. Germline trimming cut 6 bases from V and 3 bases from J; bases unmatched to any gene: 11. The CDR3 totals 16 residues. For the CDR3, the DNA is TGTGCCAGCAGCCTACCGGGACAGGGAAAGGACACTGAAGCTTTCGTT. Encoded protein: CASSLPGQGKDTEAFV.

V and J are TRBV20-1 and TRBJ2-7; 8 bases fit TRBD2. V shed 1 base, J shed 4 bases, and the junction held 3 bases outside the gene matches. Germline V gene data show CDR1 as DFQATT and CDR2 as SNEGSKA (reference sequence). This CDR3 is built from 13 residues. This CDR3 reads CSARASGSYEQYF. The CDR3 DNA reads TGCAGTGCTAGAGCCAGCGGGAGTTACGAGCAGTACTTC.

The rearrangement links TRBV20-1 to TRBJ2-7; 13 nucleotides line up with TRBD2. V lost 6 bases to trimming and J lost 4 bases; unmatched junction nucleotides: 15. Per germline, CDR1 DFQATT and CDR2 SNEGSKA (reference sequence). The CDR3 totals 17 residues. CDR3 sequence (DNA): TGCAGTGCAAGGACAGGGGGCTGGACTAGCGGGAGTTACGAGCAGTACTTC. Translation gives CSARTGGWTSGSYEQYF.

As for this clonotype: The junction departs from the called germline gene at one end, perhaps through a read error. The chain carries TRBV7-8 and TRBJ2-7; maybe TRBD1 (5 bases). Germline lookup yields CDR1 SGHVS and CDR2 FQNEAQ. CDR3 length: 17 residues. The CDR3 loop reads CASSLGPQGDRSDEQYF. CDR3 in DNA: TGTGCCAGCAGTTTAGGGCCCCAAGGGGATCGATCTGACGAGCAGTACTTC.

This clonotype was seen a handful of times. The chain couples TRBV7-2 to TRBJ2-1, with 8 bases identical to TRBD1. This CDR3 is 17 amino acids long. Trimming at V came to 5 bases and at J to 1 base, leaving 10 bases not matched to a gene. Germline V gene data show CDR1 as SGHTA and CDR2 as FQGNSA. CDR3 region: CASSTRQGQRSYNEQFF. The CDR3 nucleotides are TGTGCCAGCAGCACGCGACAGGGGCAGAGGTCCTACAATGAGCAGTTCTTC.

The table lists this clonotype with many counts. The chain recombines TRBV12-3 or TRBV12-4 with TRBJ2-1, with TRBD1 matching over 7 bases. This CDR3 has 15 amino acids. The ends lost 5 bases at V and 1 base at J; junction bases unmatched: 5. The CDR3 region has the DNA TGTGCCAGCAGTCCCCGACAGGGTTCCTACAATGAGCAGTTCTTC. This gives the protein CASSPRQGSYNEQFF.

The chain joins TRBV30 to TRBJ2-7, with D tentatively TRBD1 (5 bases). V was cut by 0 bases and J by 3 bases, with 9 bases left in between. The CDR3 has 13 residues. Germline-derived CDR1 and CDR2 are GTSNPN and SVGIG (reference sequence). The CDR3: CAWSVDSNYEQYF. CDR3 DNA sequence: TGTGCCTGGAGTGTTGACAGTAACTACGAGCAGTACTTC.